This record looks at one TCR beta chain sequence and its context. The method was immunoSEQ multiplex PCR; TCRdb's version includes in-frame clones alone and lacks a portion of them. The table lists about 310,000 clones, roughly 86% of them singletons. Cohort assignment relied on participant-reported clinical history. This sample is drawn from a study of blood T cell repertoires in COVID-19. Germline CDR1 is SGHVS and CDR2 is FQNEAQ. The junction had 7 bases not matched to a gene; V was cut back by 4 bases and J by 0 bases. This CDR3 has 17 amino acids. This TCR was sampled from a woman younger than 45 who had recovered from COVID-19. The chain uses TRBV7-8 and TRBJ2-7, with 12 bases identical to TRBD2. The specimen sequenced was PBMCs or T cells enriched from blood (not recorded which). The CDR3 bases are TGTGCCAGCAGCTGGAGGACTAGCGGGGCGAGCTCCTACGAGCAGTACTTC. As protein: CASSWRTSGASSYEQYF.